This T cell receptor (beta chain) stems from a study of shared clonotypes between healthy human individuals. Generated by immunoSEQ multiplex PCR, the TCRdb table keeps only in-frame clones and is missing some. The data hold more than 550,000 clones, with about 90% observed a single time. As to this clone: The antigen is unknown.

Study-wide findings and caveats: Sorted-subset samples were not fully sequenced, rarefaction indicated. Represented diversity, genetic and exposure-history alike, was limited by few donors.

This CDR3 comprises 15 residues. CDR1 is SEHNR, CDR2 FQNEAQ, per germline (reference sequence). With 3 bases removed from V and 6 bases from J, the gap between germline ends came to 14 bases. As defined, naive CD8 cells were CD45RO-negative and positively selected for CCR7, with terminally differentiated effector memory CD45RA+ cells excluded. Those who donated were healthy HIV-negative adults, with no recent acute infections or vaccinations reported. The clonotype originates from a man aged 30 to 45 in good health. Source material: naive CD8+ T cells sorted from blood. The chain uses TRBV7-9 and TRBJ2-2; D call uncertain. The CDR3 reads CASSFNLASPGELFF. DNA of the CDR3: TGTGCCAGCAGCTTTAATTTGGCCTCGCCCGGGGAGCTGTTTTTT. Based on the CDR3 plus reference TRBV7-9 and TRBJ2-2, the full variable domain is DTGVSQNPRHKITKRGQNVTFRCDPISEHNRLYWYRQTLGQGPEFLTYFQNEAQLEKSRLLSDRFSAERPKGSFSTLEIQRTEQGDSAMYLCASSFNLASPGELFFGEGSRLTVL.